This T cell receptor (beta chain) was documented in a study of blood T cell repertoires in COVID-19. Across the whole study: Italy, Spain and the United States were the sources of the convalescent and acute COVID-19 samples.

The V gene's germline CDR1 is MNHEY and CDR2 SVGAGI. This CDR3 is built from 14 residues. Trimming stripped 2 bases from V and 7 bases from J, with 12 bases between. In the original analysis: Cell counts per sample came from amplifying reference gene primers. Some clones are missing from TCRdb's copy, which holds only in-frame ones; the method was immunoSEQ multiplex PCR. V and J calls and clone size come straight from that table; D and trimming were deduced from the DNA. This sample has approximately 240,000 clones, with 87% found just once. What was sequenced was peripheral blood. The TCR was taken from a woman aged 18-35 years who had recovered from COVID-19. The genes are TRBV6-5 and TRBJ2-1; D is unresolved. CDR3 sequence: CASSYNVRVNEQFF. The CDR3 DNA is TGTGCCAGCAGTTACAACGTACGGGTTAATGAGCAGTTCTTC.